A selection of T cell receptor beta chains follows, all from one sample in a study of blood T cell repertoires in COVID-19. The repertoire was sequenced with immunoSEQ multiplex PCR; TCRdb's copy has only in-frame clones and lacks some. The data contain about 55,000 clones, about nine tenths of them singletons. The sequenced sample consisted of peripheral blood. The receptor source for this set is a man aged 55 to 69 with active COVID-19. The CDR3 runs from the conserved cysteine through the conserved F or W. D genes are given only for firm matches. Clone size is given for some rows only: seen once, a few or many times, or a class if the clone is expanded.

V gene,J gene,clone size,D gene,CDR3 protein,CDR3 DNA
TRBV6-5,TRBJ2-3,.,.,CASIGLSSTDTQYF,TGTGCCAGCATAGGACTCTCTAGCACAGATACGCAGTATTTT
TRBV10-3,TRBJ2-5,.,TRBD1,CAISESVGQGQETQYF,TGTGCCATCAGTGAGTCGGTAGGACAGGGACAAGAGACCCAGTACTTC
TRBV5-5,TRBJ2-3,.,TRBD1,CASSGTGDTDTQYF,TGTGCCAGCAGCGGGACAGGGGACACAGATACGCAGTATTTT
TRBV3-1/TRBV3-2,TRBJ2-5,.,TRBD1,CASSDRGLAFQETQYF,TGTGCCAGCAGCGACAGGGGGCTGGCTTTCCAAGAGACCCAGTACTTC
TRBV2,TRBJ1-4,.,.,CASRGLRGQFEKLFF,TGTGCCAGCAGGGGTCTCCGGGGTCAATTTGAAAAACTGTTTTTT
TRBV3-1/TRBV3-2,TRBJ2-1,.,TRBD2,CASSQGTSGRSYNEQFF,TGTGCCAGCAGCCAAGGCACTAGCGGTCGCTCCTACAATGAGCAGTTCTTC
TRBV9,TRBJ2-7,.,.,CASSVGGRGYEQYF,TGTGCCAGCAGCGTAGGAGGGAGGGGGTACGAGCAGTACTTC
TRBV5-1,TRBJ2-7,once,.,CASSLATGPYEQYF,TGCGCCAGCAGCTTGGCCACAGGGCCCTACGAGCAGTACTTC
TRBV6-1,TRBJ2-7,few,.,CASSDRRVQVSYEQYF,TGTGCCAGCAGTGACCGCCGGGTACAGGTGTCCTACGAGCAGTACTTC
TRBV11-2,TRBJ2-3,.,.,CASSRDFTDTQYF,TGTGCCAGCAGTCGGGACTTCACAGATACGCAGTATTTT
TRBV24-1,TRBJ2-3,.,.,CATSNNTQYF,TGTGCCACCAGTAATAATACGCAGTATTTT